These 8 T cell receptor beta chains came from one sample sequenced in a study of T cells after somatic rescue of genetic block. Profiling relied on immunoSEQ multiplex PCR, and the TCRdb table lists in-frame clones only, not all of them. The sample lists roughly 13,000 clones, around 70% seen once, with roughly a fifth in the top ten. The sample consisted of peripheral blood mononuclear cells (PBMCs). These receptor sequences come from a boy aged 5-17 years.

The rearrangement uses TRBV28 and TRBJ1-6, with D tentatively TRBD1 (6 bases). This CDR3 contains 18 residues. CDR1 MDHEN and CDR2 SYDVKM come from the germline V gene. Trimming pared 1 base from V and 3 bases from J, leaving 16 bases between. In nucleotides, the CDR3 is TGTGCCAGCAGTTTATCCCCGGACAGAAGAATCTATAATTCACCCCTCCACTTT. Translation: CASSLSPDRRIYNSPLHF.

This clone was seen more than once but under ten times. This rearrangement joins TRBV7-9 to TRBJ1-5, with 9 bases that match TRBD1. The CDR3 contains 14 residues. Trimming removed 5 bases from V and 4 bases from J; junction bases left unmatched: 3. The V gene's germline CDR1 is SEHNR and CDR2 FQNEAQ (reference sequence). The CDR3 loop is CASSLGQGNQPQHF. CDR3 sequence (DNA): TGTGCCAGCAGCCTCGGACAGGGGAATCAGCCCCAGCATTTT.

The chain uses TRBV11-3 and TRBJ1-1; D unresolved. Germline loops: CDR1 SGHNT, CDR2 YENEEA. This CDR3 is 14 amino acids long. V lost 1 base and J lost 4, with 10 bases in between. The CDR3 sequence is CASSLGAVGTEAFF. DNA of the CDR3: TGTGCCAGCAGCTTAGGGGCGGTTGGCACTGAAGCTTTCTTT.

The chain couples TRBV5-6 to TRBJ2-3, with 7 bases aligning to TRBD1. The CDR3 loop spans 15 amino acids. The germline V gene has CDR1 SGHDT and CDR2 YYEEEE. V shed 4 bases, J shed 3 bases, and the junction held 8 bases outside the gene matches. The CDR3 region is CASSHRGYWTDTQYF. CDR3 bases: TGTGCCAGCAGCCACAGGGGTTATTGGACAGATACGCAGTATTTT.

V usage is TRBV5-1 and J usage is TRBJ2-2, with 16 bases lining up with TRBD2. Trimming cost V 4 bases and J 0 bases; bases outside gene matches: 3. This CDR3 comprises 18 residues. In germline, CDR1 is SGHRS, CDR2 YFSETQ. Written as DNA, the CDR3 is TGCGCCAGCAGCCAGGGACTAGCGGGGGGGCCGAACACCGGGGAGCTGTTTTTT. Residues: CASSQGLAGGPNTGELFF.

The V and J genes are TRBV18 and TRBJ1-2; D may be TRBD1 (5 bases). V dropped 3 bases and J dropped 6 bases, with 11 bases sitting between them. The V gene's germline CDR1 is KGHSH and CDR2 LQKENI. The CDR3 loop spans 13 amino acids. The CDR3, as DNA: TGTGCCAGCTCACCCACAGGTCCGGATGGCTACACCTTC. Protein: CASSPTGPDGYTF.

The rearrangement uses TRBV27 and TRBJ1-1, with 8 bases that match TRBD1. The CDR3 runs to 14 residues. CDR1 is MNHEY, CDR2 SMNVEV, per germline (reference sequence). Trimming took 6 bases from V and 4 from J; bases not matched to a gene: 7. CDR3 region: CASRGYRGFTEAFF. CDR3 coding DNA: TGTGCCAGCAGGGGGTACAGGGGGTTCACTGAAGCTTTCTTT.

The rearrangement uses TRBV5-1 and TRBJ1-6; 7 bases are shared with TRBD1. CDR1 is SGHRS, CDR2 YFSETQ, per germline. The CDR3 spans 15 residues. V was pared by 3 bases and J by 6 bases, with 6 bases of the junction left unmatched. The CDR3 loop is CASSSGQDPNSPLHF. CDR3 DNA sequence: TGCGCCAGCAGCTCCGGACAGGACCCTAATTCACCCCTCCACTTT.